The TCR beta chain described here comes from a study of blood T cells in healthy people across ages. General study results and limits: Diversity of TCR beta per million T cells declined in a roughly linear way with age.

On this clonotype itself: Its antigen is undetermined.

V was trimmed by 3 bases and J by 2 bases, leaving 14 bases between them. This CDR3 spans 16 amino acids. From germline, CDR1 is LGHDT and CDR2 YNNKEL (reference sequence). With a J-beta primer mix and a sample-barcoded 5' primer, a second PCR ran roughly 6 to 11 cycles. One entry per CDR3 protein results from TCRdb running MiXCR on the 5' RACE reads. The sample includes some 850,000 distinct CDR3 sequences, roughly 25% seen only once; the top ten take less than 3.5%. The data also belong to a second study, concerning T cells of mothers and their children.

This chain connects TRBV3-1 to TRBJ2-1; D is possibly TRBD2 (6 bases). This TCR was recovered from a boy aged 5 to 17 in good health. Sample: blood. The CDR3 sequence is CASSQGIGGPYNEQFF. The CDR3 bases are TGTGCCAGCAGCCAGGGCATCGGGGGACCCTACAATGAGCAGTTCTTC.